These 14 T cell receptor beta chains came from one sample sequenced in a study of blood T cells in healthy people across ages. Combining a sample-barcoded 5' primer with a J-beta primer mix, a second PCR ran for roughly 6 to 12 cycles. In TCRdb, the 5' RACE reads were re-called with MiXCR into one record per CDR3 protein. The sample contains hundreds of thousands of distinct CDR3 sequences, around 24% of which appear only once. The same data also contributed to another study, on T cells of mothers and their children.

Sequenced input: blood. The receptors come from a boy aged 10-17 years in good health.

This clonotype was recorded a few times. This chain links TRBV7-8 with TRBJ2-1; 11 bases agree with TRBD2. The CDR3 totals 15 residues. Germline V gene data show CDR1 as SGHVS and CDR2 as FQNEAQ. V shed 6 bases, J shed 8 bases, and the junction held 9 bases outside the gene matches. The CDR3 loop reads CASRFSSGGTYEQFF. The CDR3 DNA follows: TGTGCCAGCAGGTTCTCTAGCGGGGGGACCTATGAGCAGTTCTTC.

The chain joins TRBV12-3 or TRBV12-4 to TRBJ2-7, with 8 nucleotides matching TRBD2. The CDR3 has 18 residues. V lost 1 base, J lost 4 bases, and 15 bases stayed unmatched. The CDR3 reads CASSLEFGGREGRYEQYF. CDR3 bases: TGTGCCAGCAGTTTAGAGTTTGGGGGACGGGAGGGCCGGTACGAGCAGTACTTC.

This CDR3 reads CASSSDWTGVYGYTF. The DNA for the CDR3 is TGTGCCAGCAGCTCCGATTGGACAGGGGTTTATGGCTACACCTTC. The gene calls are TRBV14 and TRBJ1-2, with 9 bases aligning to TRBD1. CDR1 and CDR2 (germline): SGHDN, FVKESK. The CDR3 sequence is 15 residues long. V lost 5 bases and J lost 5; bases outside the gene matches: 9.

This clonotype was seen more than once but under ten times. This chain links TRBV4-1 with TRBJ1-2; 8 bases agree with TRBD1. V shed 4 bases, J shed 4 bases, and the junction held 11 bases outside the gene matches. The CDR3 is made up of 16 amino acids. Germline-derived CDR1 and CDR2 are MGHRA and YSYEKL. The CDR3 DNA reads as TGCGCCAGCAGCCGCCCCGGGACAGGCGTGAGCTATGGCTACACCTTC. It specifies CASSRPGTGVSYGYTF.

This clonotype was picked up a small number of times. This chain connects TRBV6-6 to TRBJ1-5, with 7 bases lining up with TRBD1. The junction had 9 bases not matched to a gene; V was cut back by 6 bases and J by 4 bases. CDR3 length: 15 amino acids. The germline CDR1 and CDR2 sequences are MNHNY and SVGAGI (reference sequence). The CDR3 here is CASSLGQEGNQPQHF. The CDR3 bases are TGTGCCAGCAGCCTCGGACAGGAAGGGAATCAGCCCCAGCATTTT.

With regard to this clonotype: A much larger clonotype is one base distant, so this may be a read error. The chain links TRBV27 to TRBJ2-5; TRBD2 agrees at 15 bases. The CDR3 runs 16 residues. CDR1 MNHEY and CDR2 SMNVEV come from the germline V gene (reference sequence). The CDR3 DNA sequence: TGTGTCAGCAGTTATGGGACTAGCGGGAGGTTGGAGACCCAGTACTTC. Protein sequence: CVSSYGTSGRLETQYF.

This clonotype was found a few times. The chain has TRBV20-1 and TRBJ1-2; no reliable D call. This CDR3 is built from 13 residues. CDR1 is DFQATT and CDR2 is SNEGSKA in the germline V gene (reference sequence). V shed 1 base and J shed 0 bases, with 6 bases lying between them. The CDR3: CSARGGANYGYTF. Here the CDR3 DNA reads TGCAGTGCTAGAGGGGGAGCTAACTATGGCTACACCTTC.

V usage is TRBV18 and J usage is TRBJ1-2; TRBD1 might be the D (5 bases). Trimming stripped 3 bases from V and 4 bases from J, with 9 bases between. This CDR3 has 13 amino acids. Germline assignment: CDR1 KGHSH and CDR2 LQKENI. CDR3 sequence (DNA): TGTGCCAGCTCACCTAAAGACAGCTATGGCTACACCTTC. Amino acids: CASSPKDSYGYTF.

The V gene is TRBV10-3, the J gene TRBJ1-6; D is possibly TRBD1 (6 bases). The germline CDR1 and CDR2 sequences are ENHRY and SYGVKD. There are 15 residues in the CDR3. Trimming took off 2 bases at V and 5 bases at J, with 10 bases between the two ends. DNA of the CDR3: TGTGCCATCAGTGAGGCAGCAGGGGATAATTCACCCCTCCACTTT. Translating gives CAISEAAGDNSPLHF.

There are a few counts of this clonotype. J is TRBJ2-7 and V is TRBV13; 7 nucleotides align to TRBD1. CDR1 and CDR2 from the germline V gene are PRHDT and FYEKMQ (reference sequence). The CDR3 runs to 15 residues. J was trimmed by 3 bases and V by 4 bases; bases with no gene match: 9. For the CDR3, the DNA is TGTGCCAGCAGCTCAAGACAGGGTTCGCGCTACGAGCAGTACTTC. This encodes CASSSRQGSRYEQYF.

The gene calls are TRBV5-1 and TRBJ2-1, with 9 bases matching TRBD2. With 0 bases clipped from V and 3 bases from J, the junction kept 16 bases outside the gene matches. The length of the CDR3 is 20 residues. In germline, CDR1 is SGHRS, CDR2 YFSETQ. The DNA of the CDR3 is TGCGCCAGCAGCTTGGCAGGCGATCTAGCGGGGAGGGCTAGCTACAATGAGCAGTTCTTC. Encoded protein: CASSLAGDLAGRASYNEQFF. Combining the CDR3 with reference TRBV5-1 and TRBJ2-1 gives the whole variable domain KAGVTQTPRYLIKTRGQQVTLSCSPISGHRSVSWYQQTPGQGLQFLFEYFSETQRNKGNFPGRFSGRQFSNSRSEMNVSTLELGDSALYLCASSLAGDLAGRASYNEQFFGPGTRLTVL.

The rearrangement uses TRBV4-2 and TRBJ2-7, with 7 bases identical to TRBD2. This CDR3 is built from 17 residues. V trimming: 0 bases; J trimming: 2 bases; junction bases outside the gene matches: 10. Germline V lookup: CDR1 LGHNA, CDR2 YNFKEQ. In DNA, the CDR3 is TGTGCCAGCAGCCAAGAGGGCGGACTAGTTCGAACCTACGAGCAGTACTTC. Its protein product is CASSQEGGLVRTYEQYF.

V is TRBV29-1 and J is TRBJ2-1; tentatively, D is TRBD1 (5 bases). Trimming took off 4 bases at V and 6 bases at J, with 10 bases between the two ends. CDR3 length: 12 residues. Germline V gene sequence: CDR1 SQVTM, CDR2 ANQGSEA. The CDR3 loop is CSVAGLGNEQFF. CDR3 sequence (DNA): TGCAGCGTTGCAGGGTTGGGCAATGAGCAGTTCTTC.

This clonotype was counted ten times or more. This chain connects TRBV4-2 to TRBJ2-7; D possibly corresponds to TRBD2 (6 bases). Trimming took 4 bases from V and 3 from J, leaving 7 bases between them. The germline CDR1 and CDR2 sequences are LGHNA and YNFKEQ. CDR3 length: 12 amino acids. For the CDR3, the DNA is TGTGCCAGCAGCCGGCGGGGCTACGAGCAGTACTTC. This gives the protein CASSRRGYEQYF.